Shown below are 24 T cell receptor beta chains from a single sample sequenced in a study of T cells in women clearing cervical HPV infection. The data were produced by immunoSEQ multiplex PCR, yet TCRdb's version contains in-frame clones alone and is incomplete. This sample's table reports more than 20,000 clones. Sequencing was carried out using blood buffy coat. These receptors came from a woman aged 18-70 years with a cervical HPV16 infection that either progressed to CIN3+ or cleared (not recorded which).

As concerns this clone: The CDR3 extends 3 residues past the end of the read, so its final part is completed from the germline J gene. This chain uses TRBV7-8 with TRBJ2-3; D may correspond to TRBD1 or TRBD2 (5 bases each). The CDR3 is 13 residues long. Germline V CDR1 and CDR2: SGHVS, FQNEAQ. This CDR3 reads CASRRGVQETQYF. Incomplete CDR3 DNA: TGTGCCAGCAGGAGAGGGGTACAAGAGACG.

About this clone itself: The read falls 3 residues short of the CDR3 end, and the missing part is taken from the germline J gene. The V and J genes are TRBV5-1 and TRBJ2-5; TRBD2 matches 12 bases. The germline V gene has CDR1 SGHRS and CDR2 YFSETQ. The CDR3 is 15 residues long. V was pared by 1 base and J by 5 bases, with 3 bases of the junction left unmatched. The CDR3 here is CASSLRLAGEETQYF. CDR3 DNA, as far as it was read: TGCGCCAGCAGCTTGAGACTAGCGGGAGAGGAGACC. The variable domain in full, completed from reference TRBV5-1 and TRBJ2-5, reads KAGVTQTPRYLIKTRGQQVTLSCSPISGHRSVSWYQQTPGQGLQFLFEYFSETQRNKGNFPGRFSGRQFSNSRSEMNVSTLELGDSALYLCASSLRLAGEETQYFGPGTRLLVL.

In regard to this clone: The read stops 3 residues short of the end of the CDR3; the missing end is completed from the germline J gene. This chain joins TRBV7-9 and TRBJ2-4, with TRBD1 matching over 7 bases. In germline, CDR1 is SEHNR, CDR2 FQNEAQ (reference sequence). This CDR3 region has 13 residues. The sequenced CDR3 bases are TGTGCCAGCAGCCTGCAGACAGGGCTTGGT. This codes for CASSLQTGLG. The full CDR3 reads CASSLQTGLGQYF.

Of note for this clone: The missing CDR3 end, 3 residues past where the read stops, is filled in from the germline J gene. This chain connects TRBV2 to TRBJ1-1, with a possible D match to TRBD1 (5 bases). From germline, CDR1 is SNHLY and CDR2 FYNNEI. CDR3 size: 11 residues. The sequenced part of the CDR3 DNA is TGTGCCAGCAGGATCAGGGCGGAA. This encodes CASRIRAE. The full CDR3 reads CASRIRAEAFF.

Worth noting for this clone: Read data end 3 residues before the CDR3 end; the end is taken from the germline J gene. The chain couples TRBV6-2 or TRBV6-3 to TRBJ1-5; the D is unclear. V shed 8 bases and J shed 4 bases, with 12 bases lying between them. The CDR3 is 13 amino acids. Per germline, CDR1 MNHEY and CDR2 SVGEGT. The CDR3 is CASPNLLNQPQHF. The part of the CDR3 DNA that was read is TGTGCCAGCCCCAACTTACTAAATCAGCCC.

As concerns this clone: The CDR3 is cut off 3 residues early in the read; its end comes from the germline J gene. The V call is TRBV7-3, the J call TRBJ1-2; D call uncertain. This CDR3 region has 16 residues. The germline gives CDR1 SGHTA, CDR2 FQGTGA. Here the CDR3 reads CASSLTGSGGTDTYTF. The CDR3 DNA, read in part, is TGTGCCAGCAGCTTAACTGGTAGCGGAGGAACAGATACC.

A word on this clone: The CDR3 extends 3 residues past the end of the read, so its final part is completed from the germline J gene. The J gene is TRBJ1-1, the V gene TRBV12-3 or TRBV12-4, with D perhaps TRBD1 (5 bases). The CDR3 loop spans 13 amino acids. V lost 6 bases and J lost 0, with 8 bases in between. The DNA read from the CDR3 is TGTGCCAGCAGGGACAATGTGAACACTGAA. It encodes CASRDNVNTE. The full CDR3 reads CASRDNVNTEAFF.

As to this clone: The read falls 3 residues short of the CDR3 end, and the missing part is taken from the germline J gene. This sequence joins TRBV12-3 or TRBV12-4 and TRBJ2-2; 7 nucleotides align to TRBD2. CDR3 length equals 14 residues. V was clipped by 3 bases and J by 6 bases; unmatched bases: 4. CDR3 loop: CASSFGLAAGELFF. The sequenced part of the CDR3 DNA is TGTGCCAGCAGTTTTGGTCTAGCGGCCGGGGAG.

Concerning this clone: The read gets to within 3 residues of the CDR3 end, and the germline J gene fills in the rest. This sequence joins TRBV19 and TRBJ2-1, with TRBD1 identical over 7 bases. Trimming took 6 bases from V and 8 from J; bases not matched to a gene: 7. Germline values: CDR1 LNHDA, CDR2 SQIVND (reference sequence). The CDR3 sequence is 13 residues long. CDR3 bases read: TGTGCCAGTAGAGAGGGGGCGGTGGATGAG. Translating it yields CASREGAVDE. The full CDR3 protein reads CASREGAVDEQFF.

As concerns this clone: The read ends 3 residues early relative to the CDR3; the germline J gene fills the gap. The chain carries TRBV5-1 and TRBJ2-3, with no clear D. V lost 0 bases, J lost 2 bases, and 13 bases lay in between. This CDR3 spans 16 amino acids. Germline CDR1 reads SGHRS; CDR2 reads YFSETQ. CDR3 sequence: CASSLGYDSPTDTQYF. The sequenced CDR3 bases are TGCGCCAGCAGCTTGGGGTATGACTCACCCACAGATACG.

Concerning this clone: Read sequence stops 3 residues before the CDR3 end, and the germline J gene provides the missing end. J is TRBJ2-2 and V is TRBV16; 7 bases are a match to TRBD1. Losses at the gene ends were 2 bases for V and 6 bases for J; bases not matched to a gene: 3. CDR3 length: 14 amino acids. From germline, CDR1 is KGHSY and CDR2 FQNENV. The covered CDR3 bases are TGTGCCAGCAGCCAAGACAGGGTATCCGGGGAG. Residues: CASSQDRVSGE. The whole CDR3 protein reads CASSQDRVSGELFF.

To note about this clone: The observed sequence ends 3 residues before the CDR3 terminus, with the missing tail filled in from the germline J gene. This chain links TRBV7-3 with TRBJ2-1; 10 nucleotides match TRBD1. The ends lost 5 bases at V and 2 bases at J; junction bases unmatched: 3. CDR1 is SGHTA and CDR2 is FQGTGA in the germline V gene. The CDR3 is 15 residues long. Partial CDR3 DNA: TGTGCCAGCAGCAGACAGGGGGCGGCCTACAATGAG. Translated: CASSRQGAAYNE. The whole CDR3 region reads CASSRQGAAYNEQFF.

Turning to this clone: The CDR3 end is not reached by the read, which stops 3 residues before it; the germline J gene fills it in. V gene TRBV20-1 combines with J gene TRBJ2-7; 7 nucleotides agree with TRBD1. Per germline, CDR1 DFQATT and CDR2 SNEGSKA (reference sequence). The junction had 4 bases not matched to a gene; V was cut back by 0 bases and J by 2 bases. CDR3 length equals 14 residues. CDR3 bases read: TGCAGTGCTAGAGAGACAGGGACCCCCTACGAG. Residues: CSARETGTPYE. The complete CDR3 sequence is CSARETGTPYEQYF.

Regarding this clone: Read data end 3 residues before the CDR3 end; the end is taken from the germline J gene. V and J are TRBV20-1 and TRBJ2-5; 11 nucleotides align to TRBD2. This CDR3 region has 15 residues. V gave up 2 bases and J gave up 4 bases; unmatched junction bases: 6. Germline lookup yields CDR1 DFQATT and CDR2 SNEGSKA (reference sequence). Partial CDR3 DNA: TGCAGTGCTAGACCTCTAGCGGGGGGCCTAGAGACC. Amino acids: CSARPLAGGLET. The full CDR3 reads CSARPLAGGLETQYF.

Comments on this clone: The missing CDR3 end, 3 residues past where the read stops, is filled in from the germline J gene. V gene TRBV29-1 combines with J gene TRBJ2-2, with 7 nucleotides matching TRBD2. The CDR3 covers 13 residues. Germline V CDR1 and CDR2: SQVTM, ANQGSEA. The CDR3 is CSWKRGGNEKLFF. The covered CDR3 bases are TGCAGCTGGAAGCGGGGTGGGAATGAAAAG.

Concerning this clone itself: Read sequence stops 3 residues before the CDR3 end, and the germline J gene provides the missing end. This chain uses TRBV11-2 with TRBJ2-7; maybe TRBD1 (6 bases). V lost 5 bases and J lost 5, with 16 bases in between. Germline V gene data show CDR1 as SGHAT and CDR2 as FQNNGV. CDR3 length: 14 amino acids. CDR3 residues: CASSLGQPGNEQYF. CDR3 DNA, as far as it was read: TGTGCCAGCAGCCTCGGACAGCCCGGCAACGAG.

About this clone: The missing CDR3 end, 3 residues past where the read stops, is filled in from the germline J gene. The chain has TRBV3-1 (or the pseudogene TRBV3-2) and TRBJ2-5, with 9 bases aligning to TRBD2. This CDR3 is 16 amino acids long. V lost 4 bases, J lost 5 bases, and 11 bases stayed unmatched. Germline assignment: CDR1 LGHDT and CDR2 YNNKEL (reference sequence). The CDR3 loop reads CASSPIVSGGQETQYF. Incomplete CDR3 DNA: TGTGCCAGCAGCCCTATAGTTAGCGGGGGACAGGAGACC.

Regarding this clone: The read ends 3 residues shy of where the CDR3 ends; the end is completed using the germline J gene. The genes are TRBV4-1 and TRBJ1-3; a possible D gene is TRBD1 (5 bases). The CDR3 contains 16 residues. V lost 0 bases to trimming and J lost 0 bases, with 9 bases between them. Germline V gene data show CDR1 as MGHRA and CDR2 as YSYEKL. Partial CDR3 DNA: TGCGCCAGCAGCCAAGATTGGGGCAGCTCTGGAAACACC. Protein product: CASSQDWGSSGNT. The whole CDR3 sequence reads CASSQDWGSSGNTIYF.

With respect to this clone: The sequenced fragment ends 3 residues before the CDR3 boundary, so the rest is inferred from the germline J gene. V gene TRBV7-9 combines with J gene TRBJ1-6; D gene uncertain. This CDR3 region has 15 residues. Germline CDR1 and CDR2: SEHNR and FQNEAQ (reference sequence). The V end lost 5 bases, the J end lost 6 bases, and 14 bases lay between the germline ends. CDR3 DNA, as far as it was read: TGTGCCAGCAGCCCAATATTTGAGGGTAATTCACCC. This gives the protein CASSPIFEGNSP. The whole CDR3 reads CASSPIFEGNSPLHF.

As regards this clone: The DNA ends 3 residues before the CDR3 does, and the rest of the CDR3 is filled in from the germline J gene. The chain has TRBV5-1 and TRBJ1-6, with 9 positions matching TRBD1. The CDR3 consists of 15 residues. The trim removed 4 bases at V and 9 bases at J, leaving 8 bases unmatched. CDR1 SGHRS and CDR2 YFSETQ come from the germline V gene. CDR3 residues: CASSDRDRDRSPLHF. Partial CDR3 DNA: TGCGCCAGCAGCGACCGGGACAGGGACCGTTCACCC.

Regarding this clone: Read coverage stops 3 residues before the CDR3 terminus; the germline J gene supplies the remainder. The V gene is TRBV18, the J gene TRBJ1-4, with D perhaps matching TRBD1 (6 bases). Deletions cut 5 bases from V and 7 bases from J, with 14 bases between. The germline V gene has CDR1 KGHSH and CDR2 LQKENI. The length of the CDR3 is 14 residues. Partial CDR3 DNA: TGTGCCAGCTCAAGACAGGATGAGGGTGAAAAA. Amino acids: CASSRQDEGEK. The complete CDR3 protein is CASSRQDEGEKLFF.

As for this clone: The read ends 3 residues before the CDR3 terminus; that terminus is restored from the germline J gene. The chain links TRBV13 to TRBJ2-7; tentatively, D is TRBD2 (6 bases). V lost 5 bases and J lost 6, with 17 bases in between. Germline CDR1 PRHDT, CDR2 FYEKMQ (reference sequence). This CDR3 comprises 14 residues. The CDR3 DNA, read in part, is TGTGCCAGCAGCCGGTACCTTGGGGGGAGCGAG. It yields the protein CASSRYLGGSE. In full, the CDR3 reads CASSRYLGGSEQYF.

As for this clone: With the read ending 3 residues before the CDR3 end, the germline J gene is used to fill in that end. The chain combines TRBV10-1 with TRBJ2-1; tentatively, D is TRBD1 (6 bases). CDR3 length: 16 amino acids. CDR1 and CDR2 from the germline V gene are WNHNN and SYGVQD (reference sequence). The germline V and J ends were trimmed by 5 bases and 0 bases, with 14 bases remaining between them. The CDR3 DNA, read in part, is TGCGCCAGCAGTCCGTCAGGGGTTTCCTCCTACAATGAG. Translated, it gives CASSPSGVSSYNE. The CDR3 in full is CASSPSGVSSYNEQFF.

Worth noting for this clone: The read ends 3 residues early relative to the CDR3; the germline J gene fills the gap. The J gene is TRBJ2-2, the V gene TRBV7-2; 10 nucleotides match TRBD1. The CDR3 contains 15 residues. Germline V CDR1 and CDR2: SGHTA, FQGNSA. The part of the CDR3 DNA that was read is TGTGCCAGCAGCCTAGGGGTGGACAGGGGGGAAAAG. As protein: CASSLGVDRGEK. The CDR3 in its entirety is CASSLGVDRGEKLFF.